The following is a T cell receptor (beta chain) sequence with its context. Only in-frame clones appear in the TCRdb table, and some are missing; sequencing was by immunoSEQ multiplex PCR. The repertoire holds about 45,000 clones, 88% seen once, with approximately 12% in the top ten. The data stem from a study of OX40 agonist ivuxolimab in advanced cancers. Per the germline V gene, CDR1 is SGHNT and CDR2 is YENEEA. The V gene end was trimmed by 7 bases and the J gene end by 6 bases; junction bases not matched to a gene: 7. This CDR3 has 13 residues. This chain joins TRBV11-3 and TRBJ2-3; 7 nucleotides agree with TRBD1. The sample consisted of CD4+ or CD8+ T cells sorted from blood, taken in a trial of the OX40 agonist ivuxolimab. This clonotype was obtained from an adult with an advanced solid tumor such as melanoma, head and neck, liver or kidney cancer. CDR3 in DNA: TGTGCCAGCAACAACAGGGGAAGTGATACGCAGTATTTT. Its protein is CASNNRGSDTQYF.